What follows are 29 T cell receptor beta chains derived from one specimen sequenced in a study of identical twins listed by TCRdb under 2016. Libraries were made using 5' RACE. Sequenced using an Illumina HiSeq 2000. Clones were called with MiXCR by TCRdb after fastp trimmed the public reads at Q25, and only in-frame beta chains were retained. For every CDR3 protein sequence, its rows merge into one entry that carries the most common genes and DNA. This sample is represented by 420,000 or so distinct CDR3 sequences; 15% to 20% of them were singletons. Together, the top ten hold roughly 12% of the sample. Sequencing was done on a sample of naive T cells sorted from blood. In the paper's terms, the cell subset or site label means: cells isolated with a human naive T-cell isolation kit. The receptors shown here come from a man over 45 in good health.

This clonotype was counted many times. The CDR3 bases are TGTGCCAGCAGTTACAGTATCCTTTCGGAATGGTACAATGAGCAGTTCTTC. Its translation is CASSYSILSEWYNEQFF. The chain uses TRBV6-5 and TRBJ2-1; no clear D. V was trimmed by 2 bases and J by 4 bases, leaving 18 bases between them. There are 17 residues in the CDR3. From germline, CDR1 is MNHEY and CDR2 SVGAGI.

This rearrangement joins TRBV7-2 to TRBJ2-3; D call uncertain. The CDR3 consists of 14 residues. The germline gives CDR1 SGHTA, CDR2 FQGNSA. V lost 8 bases, J lost 0 bases, and 12 bases lay in between. The CDR3 coding sequence is TGTGCCAGCCGAACGCGAATTAGCACAGATACGCAGTATTTT. Translated, it gives CASRTRISTDTQYF. The full variable domain, with the rest looked up from reference TRBV7-2 and TRBJ2-3, is GAGVSQSPSNKVTEKGKDVELRCDPISGHTALYWYRQSLGQGLEFLIYFQGNSAPDKSGLPSDRFSAERTGGSVSTLTIQRTQQEDSAVYLCASRTRISTDTQYFGPGTRLTVL.

The rearrangement uses TRBV4-3 and TRBJ2-1, with D possibly matching TRBD1 (6 bases). Germline values: CDR1 LGHNA, CDR2 YSLEER. Trimming stripped 3 bases from V and 6 bases from J, with 6 bases between. The CDR3 extends over 12 amino acids. DNA for the CDR3: TGCGCCAGCAGCCAGGGGGCCAATGAGCAGTTCTTC. This codes for CASSQGANEQFF.

At least ten counts were recorded for this clonotype. The rearrangement uses TRBV20-1 and TRBJ2-3; TRBD2 is a possible D gene (6 bases). The CDR3 covers 15 residues. Looked up from germline, CDR1 is DFQATT and CDR2 is SNEGSKA (reference sequence). V was clipped by 3 bases and J by 2 bases, with 15 bases between them. The chain's CDR3 is CSARGLADNTDTQYF. CDR3 DNA sequence: TGCAGTGCTAGGGGGTTAGCGGATAACACAGATACGCAGTATTTT.

This clonotype has a handful of counts. V usage is TRBV20-1 and J usage is TRBJ2-1, with a possible D match to TRBD2 (5 bases). The germline V and J ends were trimmed by 3 bases and 0 bases, with 15 bases remaining between them. The germline gives CDR1 DFQATT, CDR2 SNEGSKA (reference sequence). This CDR3 is 16 amino acids long. The CDR3 loop is CSARSGFDYSYNEQFF. In DNA, the CDR3 is TGCAGTGCTAGGTCGGGATTTGATTACTCCTACAATGAGCAGTTCTTC.

This clonotype appeared a few times. The V gene is TRBV9, the J gene TRBJ1-1, with D perhaps TRBD1 (5 bases). Per the germline V gene, CDR1 is SGDLS and CDR2 is YYNGEE. CDR3 length: 14 amino acids. V gave up 5 bases and J gave up 1 base, with 12 bases separating them. Here the CDR3 DNA reads TGTGCCAGCAGGAGGGCTGGGGCGAACACTGAAGCTTTCTTT. Residues: CASRRAGANTEAFF.

There are many counts of this clonotype. V gene TRBV6-5 combines with J gene TRBJ1-2; 7 nucleotides line up with TRBD1. This CDR3 comprises 13 residues. Germline lookup yields CDR1 MNHEY and CDR2 SVGAGI. The V gene end was trimmed by 2 bases and the J gene end by 4 bases; junction bases not matched to a gene: 1. The DNA of the CDR3 is TGTGCCAGCAGTTACCGGGACAGCTATGGCTACACCTTC. This sequence encodes CASSYRDSYGYTF.

The J gene is TRBJ2-1, the V gene TRBV4-2, with 10 nucleotides matching TRBD2. The CDR3 is 17 amino acids. Germline V lookup: CDR1 LGHNA, CDR2 YNFKEQ. The trim removed 3 bases at V and 9 bases at J, leaving 14 bases unmatched. CDR3 in DNA: TGTGCCAGCAGCCACGGGACCAGCGGGGGGGTAGGTAGTGAGCAGTTCTTC. Translating gives CASSHGTSGGVGSEQFF.

This clonotype was picked up a small number of times. The V gene is TRBV6-1, the J gene TRBJ1-5; D remains ambiguous. Germline V lookup: CDR1 MNHNS, CDR2 SASEGT. V was shortened by 6 bases and J by 8 bases, with 20 bases between the two germline ends. The CDR3 spans 15 residues. The DNA for the CDR3 is TGTGCCAGCAGGGGCACGGTTAGATTATTTGAGCCCCAGCATTTT. Translation gives CASRGTVRLFEPQHF.

Ten or more counts support this clonotype. The V gene is TRBV15, the J gene TRBJ2-1; a weak D match, TRBD1 (5 bases). This CDR3 spans 13 amino acids. V was cut by 6 bases and J by 8 bases, with 14 bases left in between. Germline loops: CDR1 LNHNV, CDR2 YYDKDF (reference sequence). This chain's CDR3 is CATRGQGGDEQFF. The CDR3, as DNA: TGTGCCACCAGAGGCCAGGGTGGGGATGAGCAGTTCTTC.

This chain connects TRBV20-1 to TRBJ2-5; D remains ambiguous. This CDR3 is 12 amino acids long. Germline values: CDR1 DFQATT, CDR2 SNEGSKA (reference sequence). V gave up 4 bases and J gave up 6 bases, with 12 bases separating them. CDR3 sequence reads: CSATQMGKTQYF. The CDR3 nucleotides read TGCAGTGCTACCCAGATGGGGAAGACCCAGTACTTC.

This clonotype showed up just a few times. The chain combines TRBV27 with TRBJ2-5; D gene unclear. The CDR3 contains 12 residues. The V gene lost 4 bases and the J gene lost 13 bases, with 16 bases spanning the gap. Germline values: CDR1 MNHEY, CDR2 SMNVEV (reference sequence). The CDR3 DNA sequence: TGTGCCAGCAGTTCAGTCAGGAGTCCTTGGTACTTC. It is translated as CASSSVRSPWYF.

This clonotype was found a few times. This chain connects TRBV12-3 or TRBV12-4 to TRBJ2-3; 10 bases agree with TRBD1. After removal of 5 bases from V and 12 bases from J, the junction contained 8 bases not matched to a gene. CDR3 length equals 13 residues. The CDR3 sequence is CASSVTDRGTQYF. As DNA, the CDR3 is TGTGCCAGCAGTGTAACGGACAGGGGGACACAGTATTTT.

This clonotype came up many times. CDR3 in amino acids: CASSFGQERSEAFF. The CDR3 DNA sequence: TGTGCCAGCAGTTTTGGTCAGGAAAGGTCTGAAGCTTTCTTT. The chain is built from TRBV12-3 or TRBV12-4 and TRBJ1-1; D uncertain. Trimming removed 3 bases at V and 6 bases at J, with 14 bases between. There are 14 residues in the CDR3.

The chain joins TRBV6-4 to TRBJ2-5, with 12 bases aligning to TRBD1. V shed 7 bases, J shed 5 bases, and the junction held 14 bases outside the gene matches. This CDR3 is built from 17 residues. Germline V gene data show CDR1 as MRHNA and CDR2 as SNTAGT. This chain's CDR3 is CASTRVFWDRGPETQYF. CDR3 DNA: TGTGCCAGCACTCGTGTTTTTTGGGACAGGGGGCCGGAGACCCAGTACTTC.

V is TRBV14 and J is TRBJ2-1; 7 bases map to TRBD2. This CDR3 is 16 amino acids long. J lost 4 bases, V lost 0 bases, and 6 bases had no gene match. The germline V gene has CDR1 SGHDN and CDR2 FVKESK. The CDR3 DNA reads TGTGCCAGCAGCCAAGATAGAATTAGCGGGTACAATGAGCAGTTCTTC. Protein product: CASSQDRISGYNEQFF.

This clonotype was detected many times. The chain carries TRBV20-1 and TRBJ2-3; no firm D call. In germline, CDR1 is DFQATT, CDR2 SNEGSKA (reference sequence). V was clipped by 0 bases and J by 1 base, with 11 bases between them. The CDR3 consists of 15 residues. The CDR3 DNA sequence: TGCAGTGCTAGAGATAATGGGCCCCGCACAGATACGCAGTATTTT. This gives the protein CSARDNGPRTDTQYF.

The chain uses TRBV6-1 and TRBJ2-7; 10 bases align to TRBD1. The CDR3 spans 14 residues. Germline V gene lookup returns CDR1 MNHNS and CDR2 SASEGT. Trimming removed 8 bases from V and 6 bases from J; junction bases left unmatched: 10. Written as DNA, the CDR3 is TGTGCCAGCGGGTCAGGGACAGGGGTACTCGAGCAGTACTTC. Its translation is CASGSGTGVLEQYF.

This clonotype was observed a handful of times. V is TRBV7-2 and J is TRBJ2-2; no clear D gene. This CDR3 contains 13 residues. Trimming shortened V by 5 bases and J by 4 bases, and 8 bases separated the two germline ends. The germline gives CDR1 SGHTA, CDR2 FQGNSA. For the CDR3, the DNA is TGTGCCAGCAGCCTAAGGTCCACCGGGGAGCTGTTTTTT. Translated: CASSLRSTGELFF. Looking up the rest from reference TRBV7-2 and TRBJ2-2 gives the full variable domain: GAGVSQSPSNKVTEKGKDVELRCDPISGHTALYWYRQSLGQGLEFLIYFQGNSAPDKSGLPSDRFSAERTGGSVSTLTIQRTQQEDSAVYLCASSLRSTGELFFGEGSRLTVL.

This clonotype was found many times. The rearrangement joins TRBV4-3 to TRBJ2-4; D is undetermined. The V end lost 3 bases, the J end lost 0 bases, and 6 bases lay between the germline ends. Germline lookup yields CDR1 LGHNA and CDR2 YSLEER. The length of the CDR3 is 14 residues. In nucleotides, the CDR3 is TGCGCCAGCAGCCAGATATTAGCCAAAAACATTCAGTACTTC. Amino acid sequence: CASSQILAKNIQYF.

There are many counts of this clonotype. The V gene is TRBV5-1, the J gene TRBJ2-1; 11 bases are a match to TRBD2. This CDR3 spans 17 amino acids. The germline gives CDR1 SGHRS, CDR2 YFSETQ. The trim removed 4 bases at V and 4 bases at J, leaving 10 bases unmatched. The CDR3 coding sequence is TGCGCCAGCAGCCGTTATCCGGGACTAGCGGCTTACAATGAGCAGTTCTTC. Translated: CASSRYPGLAAYNEQFF.

This clonotype was counted ten times or more. V is TRBV12-3 or TRBV12-4 and J is TRBJ2-7; 7 nucleotides agree with TRBD2. The CDR3 extends over 14 amino acids. Trimming removed 3 bases from V and 3 bases from J; junction bases left unmatched: 5. The CDR3 nucleotides read TGTGCCAGCAGTTTGGGAGGGTATCACTACGAGCAGTACTTC. Translation gives CASSLGGYHYEQYF.

The chain uses TRBV7-6 and TRBJ2-7, with 7 bases lining up with TRBD2. The germline V gene encodes CDR1 SGHVS and CDR2 FNYEAQ. V was clipped by 0 bases and J by 3 bases; unmatched bases: 14. This CDR3 contains 18 residues. The CDR3: CASSLAPSGTTHDYEQYF. The CDR3, as DNA: TGTGCCAGCAGCTTAGCCCCCAGCGGGACCACCCACGACTACGAGCAGTACTTC.

This chain joins TRBV20-1 and TRBJ2-7; TRBD2 matches 12 bases. The CDR3 runs 15 residues. Germline CDR1 is DFQATT and CDR2 is SNEGSKA (reference sequence). V lost 5 bases, J lost 2 bases, and 7 bases stayed unmatched. DNA of the CDR3: TGCAGTGCTGCCTCCCTAGCGGGAGGGCCCTACGAGCAGTACTTC. Its protein is CSAASLAGGPYEQYF.

The sample holds a few counts of this clonotype. The chain combines TRBV20-1 with TRBJ2-1; tentatively, D is TRBD2 (6 bases). V lost 6 bases to trimming and J lost 6 bases, with 15 bases between them. The CDR3 length is 13 residues. The germline CDR1 and CDR2 sequences are DFQATT and SNEGSKA (reference sequence). The CDR3 region is CSAILASTNEQFF. The DNA of the CDR3 is TGCAGTGCGATACTAGCTTCGACCAATGAGCAGTTCTTC.

Concerning this clonotype itself: This may be a read error, as it is one base from a much larger clone. V gene TRBV7-9 combines with J gene TRBJ2-3; D is undetermined. Germline loops: CDR1 SEHNR, CDR2 FQNEAQ (reference sequence). This CDR3 spans 15 amino acids. V dropped 10 bases and J dropped 0 bases, with 17 bases sitting between them. CDR3 protein: CAISSKGRSTDTQYF. CDR3 nucleotide sequence: TGTGCCATCTCGTCCAAGGGCAGGAGCACAGATACGCAGTATTTT.

V is TRBV20-1 and J is TRBJ2-7, with 11 bases aligning to TRBD2. J lost 3 bases, V lost 6 bases, and 10 bases had no gene match. Per the germline V gene, CDR1 is DFQATT and CDR2 is SNEGSKA (reference sequence). This CDR3 has 15 amino acids. In nucleotides, the CDR3 is TGCAGTGCCTATAAACTAGCGGGGGAACACTACGAGCAGTACTTC. Its protein product is CSAYKLAGEHYEQYF.

The rearrangement links TRBV5-1 to TRBJ2-5, with D unclear. Germline V gives CDR1 SGHRS, CDR2 YFSETQ. V lost 4 bases, J lost 9 bases, and 10 bases lay in between. CDR3 size: 11 residues. CDR3 in DNA: TGCGCCAGCAGCGCCCAAGAATCCCAGTACTTC. This codes for CASSAQESQYF.

This clonotype was detected a few times. V usage is TRBV6-5 and J usage is TRBJ2-5; maybe TRBD2 (6 bases). The germline V gene encodes CDR1 MNHEY and CDR2 SVGAGI. CDR3 length: 16 residues. The V gene lost 1 base and the J gene lost 2 bases, with 14 bases spanning the gap. The CDR3 protein is CASSYFPGTVQETQYF. The CDR3 DNA reads TGTGCCAGCAGTTACTTCCCGGGGACTGTTCAAGAGACCCAGTACTTC.